Detailed here is one T cell receptor beta chain. Its antigen is not known. Germline CDR1 and CDR2: MGHDK and SYGVNS. The trim removed 8 bases at V and 8 bases at J, leaving 4 bases unmatched. The CDR3 consists of 11 residues. The record originates from a study of OX40 agonist ivuxolimab in advanced cancers. Study-level background: Every 2 weeks, ivuxolimab was infused into the patients intravenously at between 0.01 and 10 mg/kg.

Generated by immunoSEQ multiplex PCR, the TCRdb table keeps only in-frame clones and is missing some. Among about 48,000 clones, around 85% were seen once, and the ten largest hold roughly 1.1%. Study outcomes and limitations: Within 6 weeks, CD4+ and CD8+ blood T cells expanded clonally at 0.1 to 3.0 mg/kg. CD4+ T cells averaged fewer expanded clones than CD8+ T cells.

The chain has TRBV25-1 and TRBJ1-2; 8 nucleotides align to TRBD1. This sequence originates from an adult with an advanced solid tumor such as melanoma, head and neck, liver or kidney cancer. The material was CD4+ or CD8+ T cells sorted from blood, obtained in a trial of the OX40 agonist ivuxolimab. CDR3 nucleotides: TGTGCCAGCGGCAGGGGGCAGGGCTACACCTTC. Translation gives CASGRGQGYTF.